This is a list of T cell receptor beta chains from one sample in a study of blood T cell repertoires in COVID-19. Sequencing used immunoSEQ multiplex PCR; TCRdb keeps in-frame clones, though not all of them. The repertoire consists of 150,000 to 160,000 clones, with about 85% occurring once and the leading ten covering around 0.63%. The sample was peripheral blood. These receptors all come from a man aged 60 to 69 with COVID-19, enrolled during active disease. Both conserved end residues are part of each CDR3. A D gene is named only where the DNA matches it firmly. Clone size is stated in some rows and not others, as once, few, many or a class when expanded.

clone size	V gene	D gene	J gene	CDR3 protein	CDR3 DNA
.	TRBV10-1	.	TRBJ1-2	CASRKGLSNYGYTF	TGCGCCAGCAGGAAGGGACTATCTAACTATGGCTACACCTTC
.	TRBV19	TRBD1	TRBJ1-5	CASRIGQGRDNQPQHF	TGTGCCAGTAGGATCGGACAGGGGAGAGACAATCAGCCCCAGCATTTT
.	TRBV5-1	.	TRBJ2-7	CASSLLQGPAGEQYF	TGCGCCAGCAGCCTCCTACAGGGTCCCGCAGGTGAGCAGTACTTC
.	TRBV4-3	.	TRBJ1-3	CASSRIRGGGNTIYF	TGCGCCAGCAGCCGGATCCGGGGAGGTGGAAACACCATATATTTT
.	TRBV2	TRBD2	TRBJ2-7	CASSPSGGPISEQYF	TGTGCCAGCAGTCCCAGCGGGGGCCCCATCAGCGAGCAGTACTTC
once	TRBV7-7	.	TRBJ2-3	CASSFGVTDTQYF	TGTGCTAGCAGCTTCGGAGTTACAGATACGCAGTATTTT
.	TRBV7-2	.	TRBJ2-4	CASSGGAGENIQYF	TGTGCCAGCAGTGGGGGCGCGGGTGAAAACATTCAGTACTTC
.	TRBV7-8	.	TRBJ1-1	CASSLVATKNTEAFF	TGTGCCAGCAGCTTAGTCGCGACAAAGAACACTGAAGCTTTCTTT
.	TRBV9	TRBD1	TRBJ2-5	CASSSGQGRGETQYF	TGTGCCAGCAGCTCCGGACAGGGTAGGGGAGAGACCCAGTACTTC
few	TRBV7-9	TRBD2	TRBJ2-7	CASSILSGTLSYEQYF	TGTGCCAGCAGCATTCTTAGCGGGACGCTCTCCTACGAGCAGTACTTC
once	TRBV7-9	.	TRBJ1-1	CASSLLGAGTEAFF	TGTGCCAGCAGCTTACTGGGGGCTGGAACTGAAGCTTTCTTT
.	TRBV5-1	TRBD1	TRBJ1-2	CASSLETGVDGYTF	TGCGCCAGCAGTTTGGAGACAGGGGTTGATGGCTACACCTTC
.	TRBV11-3	.	TRBJ2-3	CASSLVAESTDTQYF	TGTGCCAGCAGCTTAGTAGCGGAGAGCACAGATACGCAGTATTTT
.	TRBV6-5	.	TRBJ1-2	CASRAGLNYGYTF	TGTGCCAGCAGAGCGGGGCTAAACTATGGCTACACCTTC
.	TRBV28	TRBD1	TRBJ1-5	CASSATGTGSNQPQHF	TGTGCCAGCAGTGCTACCGGGACAGGGTCCAATCAGCCCCAGCATTTT
.	TRBV1	.	TRBJ1-1	CTSSHLTGVNTEAFF	TGCACCAGCAGCCATCTGACAGGGGTGAACACTGAAGCTTTCTTT
.	TRBV28	.	TRBJ1-2	CASILGGKANYGYTF	TGTGCCAGCATCCTGGGGGGTAAAGCTAACTATGGCTACACCTTC
once	TRBV25-1	TRBD1	TRBJ2-5	CASSDTGQGGETQYF	TGTGCCAGCAGTGATACGGGACAGGGGGGAGAGACCCAGTACTTC
.	TRBV29-1	TRBD1	TRBJ2-7	CSVGQGVLNEQYF	TGCAGCGTTGGGCAGGGGGTATTAAACGAGCAGTACTTC
once	TRBV28	.	TRBJ2-1	CASSRPSVETYNEQFF	TGTGCCAGCAGTCGCCCTAGCGTTGAGACCTACAATGAGCAGTTCTTC
.	TRBV5-5	TRBD2	TRBJ2-1	CASSLSRGVSYNEQFF	TGTGCCAGCAGCTTGTCTCGGGGGGTCTCCTACAATGAGCAGTTCTTC
.	TRBV9	.	TRBJ1-4	CASSVAPGVIQTNEKLFF	TGTGCCAGCAGCGTAGCCCCGGGGGTGATACAAACTAATGAAAAACTGTTTTTT
.	TRBV5-4	TRBD1	TRBJ1-2	CASSEGTTGYAYGYTF	TGTGCCAGCAGCGAGGGCACGACAGGGTACGCCTATGGCTACACCTTC
.	TRBV18	TRBD1	TRBJ1-1	CASSPGQGATEAFF	TGTGCCAGCTCCCCGGGACAGGGGGCGACTGAAGCTTTCTTT
.	TRBV7-2	.	TRBJ2-3	CASSLVDSRADTQYF	TGTGCCAGCAGCTTAGTTGACTCCCGTGCAGATACGCAGTATTTT
.	TRBV5-8	TRBD2	TRBJ2-1	CASSRHLGEGPYYNEQFF	TGTGCCAGCAGCCGCCACCTCGGGGAGGGGCCTTACTACAATGAGCAGTTCTTC